Listed below are T cell receptor beta chains from one sample, sequenced in a study of shared clonotypes between healthy human individuals. Libraries were prepared by immunoSEQ multiplex PCR; TCRdb keeps only in-frame clonotypes and omits some of them. The sample shows about 1.1 million clones, approximately 80% of them seen only once. Source material: memory CD4+ T cells from PBMCs. The source is a man in his late teens or twenties in good health. Some clones in this sample may be carry-over from other donors' samples. CDR3s include the opening cysteine and the closing phenylalanine or tryptophan. D genes are given only for firm matches. The size entry is marked missing in some rows and otherwise reads once, few, many or a size class.

TRBV9,-,-,TRBJ2-6,TGTGCCAGCAGCGCAAGGACTGGGGCCAACGTCCTGACTTTC,CASSARTGANVLTF
TRBV18,TRBD1,-,TRBJ2-3,TGTGCCAGCTCACCAGCCAACCGGGACAGTGGAACAGATACGCAGTATTTT,CASSPANRDSGTDTQYF
TRBV2,TRBD1,-,TRBJ2-7,TGTGCCAGCATTGTCCGAGACAGGGCCGGGGAGCAGTACTTC,CASIVRDRAGEQYF
TRBV7-3,TRBD1,-,TRBJ2-5,TGTGCCAGCAGCTTAGGAGCAGGGGGTAAAGAGACCCAGTACTTC,CASSLGAGGKETQYF
TRBV6-6,-,-,TRBJ1-4,TGTGCCAGCACTAGGGCGGGCGAAAAACTGTTTTTT,CASTRAGEKLFF
TRBV4-1,TRBD1,-,TRBJ2-6,TGCGCCAGCAGACCCACCCCGGGACAGGCCGACGTCCTGACTTTC,CASRPTPGQADVLTF
TRBV19,-,-,TRBJ1-2,TGTGCCAGTAGACAACCGACCTGGAGGGGCGGCTACACCTTC,CASRQPTWRGGYTF
TRBV30,-,few,TRBJ1-1,TGTGCCTATCGAGTGGGGCAGCCTGAAGCTTTCTTT,CAYRVGQPEAFF
TRBV27,-,-,TRBJ2-7,TGTGCCAGCAGAGGAGTAGGGAGGCTATACGAGCAGTACTTC,CASRGVGRLYEQYF
TRBV29-1,-,-,TRBJ1-5,TGCAGCGTTGAATCCGGGGTCAATCAGCCCCAGCATTTT,CSVESGVNQPQHF
TRBV7-2,-,-,TRBJ1-2,TGTGCCAGCAGCTTAGGCAGGGGTAGGGACTATGGCTACACCTTC,CASSLGRGRDYGYTF
TRBV5-1,TRBD1,-,TRBJ2-5,TGCGCCAGCCGAACGGGACAGGGTTTGGAGACCCAGTACTTC,CASRTGQGLETQYF
TRBV5-1,-,-,TRBJ2-2,TGCGCCAGCAGCTTGCTGGGCGGGAACACCGGGGAGCTGTTTTTT,CASSLLGGNTGELFF
TRBV19,-,-,TRBJ2-7,TGTGCCAGTAGCCCGGCGGGCTACGAGCAGTACTTC,CASSPAGYEQYF
TRBV5-1,TRBD1,-,TRBJ1-1,TGCGCCAGCAGCTTGTTGACAGGGGAAATTGGCACTGAAGCTTTCTTT,CASSLLTGEIGTEAFF
TRBV28,TRBD2,-,TRBJ2-1,TGTGCCAGCCGGGGTAGCGGGAGTATAAATGAGCAGTTCTTC,CASRGSGSINEQFF
TRBV4-2,TRBD2,-,TRBJ2-1,TGTGCCAGCAGCCAAGTTGAGCGGGGTGAGCAGTTCTTC,CASSQVERGEQFF
TRBV7-3,-,few,TRBJ1-1,TGTGCCAGCAGCGAACAACAGGGAGCTCGATACACTGAAGCTTTCTTT,CASSEQQGARYTEAFF
TRBV27,TRBD2,-,TRBJ2-7,TGTGCCAGCAGTTTGGTGGCTAGCGGGGGACCTTACGAGCAGTACTTC,CASSLVASGGPYEQYF
TRBV6-1,TRBD1,-,TRBJ2-7,TGTGCCAGCAGCGCTGACAGGGGCTCCGAGCAGTACTTC,CASSADRGSEQYF
TRBV4-3,TRBD1,-,TRBJ2-3,TGCGCCAGCAGCCGCGGGACAGGGACCACAGATACGCAGTATTTT,CASSRGTGTTDTQYF
TRBV5-1,-,-,TRBJ1-3,TGCGCCAGCAGCTTGACAGTCCCGAGCTCTGGAAACACCATATATTTT,CASSLTVPSSGNTIYF